This T cell receptor (beta chain) appears in the sequencing data of a study of Graves' ophthalmopathy and Graves' hyperthyroidism. For the study at large: Stable hyperthyroid donors showed no ophthalmopathy during 18 months follow-up.

In this sample, this clonotype turned up many times. The antigen is undetermined. Points from the study as a whole: The majority of expanded thyroid clonotypes above 0.001 frequency also occurred in blood.

The CDR3 is 16 amino acids. The germline V gene encodes CDR1 SGDLS and CDR2 YYNGEE. V lost 4 bases, J lost 2 bases, and 6 bases stayed unmatched. RNA transcripts yielded amplified TCR beta CDR3 regions. Second-round multiplex PCR followed a first-round RT-PCR using HTBI primers. TCRdb re-derived calls from the multiplex PCR reads in MiXCR, one entry per CDR3 protein. The table includes over a million distinct CDR3 sequences, about two fifths detected once. Only newly diagnosed hyperthyroidism patients aged 18 to 65, with under 2 months' duration, were enrolled. Pregnancy or lactation, uncontrolled infections and other autoimmune diseases were grounds for excluding patients.

The clonotype was recovered from an adult man with Graves' hyperthyroidism. This chain joins TRBV9 and TRBJ1-6, with 7 bases lining up with TRBD1. The sequenced sample consisted of peripheral blood or thyroid tissue (not recorded which). CDR3 bases: TGTGCCAGCAGCCAGGGACAGAGAGCCTATAATTCACCCCTCCACTTT. Amino acid sequence: CASSQGQRAYNSPLHF.